These T cell receptor beta chains were read from a single sample in a study of T cell repertoires in aging, cancer and after chemotherapy. Each CDR3 protein gets one entry after TCRdb re-called the multiplex PCR reads with MiXCR. The sample carries roughly 1,500 distinct CDR3 sequences, 23% recorded once. Sequenced: blood. The receptors were gathered from a human donor with a solid tumor. Each CDR3 is given without its conserved first and last residue.

len,v_gene,j_gene,CDR3aa
13,TRBV7-2,TRBJ2-1,ASSISGSSYNEQF
13,TRBV6-2/TRBV6-3,TRBJ1-1,ASRQPDNLGTEAF
14,TRBV7-9,TRBJ2-3,ASTRANTYSTDTQY
14,TRBV12-3/TRBV12-4,TRBJ1-2,ASSPDSGIYAYGYT
15,TRBV19,TRBJ1-6,ASTSGTNRLSSSPLH
12,TRBV6-5,TRBJ1-5,ASRAVVGDQPQH
11,TRBV6-1,TRBJ2-3,ASKVGGVDTQY
13,TRBV5-1,TRBJ2-6,AGTPDGSGANVLT
12,TRBV20-1,TRBJ2-5,SATSRSGRETQY
14,TRBV29-1,TRBJ2-1,SVGTGWTMASDEQF
13,TRBV7-9,TRBJ2-5,ASSPGQGGPETQY
13,TRBV2,TRBJ1-3,ASSEIFHSGNTIY
14,TRBV4-1,TRBJ2-7,ASSQDPQGFGLEQY
11,TRBV10-3,TRBJ1-5,AISDAGNQPQH
10,TRBV6-5,TRBJ1-1,TSSYRNTEAF
15,TRBV5-1,TRBJ2-3,ASSLESRGGSVDTQY
12,TRBV24-1,TRBJ1-2,ATSDERDNYGYT
10,TRBV28,TRBJ1-4,ASARLVEKLF
16,TRBV6-4,TRBJ2-3,ASSAGGRGVPHTDTQY
14,TRBV11-1,TRBJ2-2,ASSPRAGGDTGELF
13,TRBV7-9,TRBJ1-5,ASSSGTGGYQPQH
14,TRBV6-1,TRBJ2-7,ASSDLGGRVSYEQY
13,TRBV29-1,TRBJ1-5,SVRAGQGAAQPQH
14,TRBV6-5,TRBJ2-7,ASSLVTSGRINEQY
12,TRBV12-3/TRBV12-4,TRBJ1-2,ASSSGGRGYGYT
10,TRBV6-1,TRBJ2-7,ASSRMLNEQY
13,TRBV6-1,TRBJ2-7,ASTRLAGGAYEQY
13,TRBV20-1,TRBJ1-4,SASRDRGGREKLF
14,TRBV19,TRBJ2-2,ASKQAWGANTGELF
13,TRBV7-9,TRBJ1-6,ASSLLTGSNSPLH
11,TRBV27,TRBJ2-1,ASRPTRKNEQF
11,TRBV11-2,TRBJ2-3,ASTWTFTDTQY
10,TRBV11-2,TRBJ2-1,ASSLDRNEQF
14,TRBV5-1,TRBJ2-7,ASSLGGAGGTYEQY
11,TRBV27,TRBJ1-1,ASSSDRNTEAF
10,TRBV2,TRBJ2-7,ASSVEKYEQY
12,TRBV7-2,TRBJ1-1,ASSLWDRGTEAF
10,TRBV20-1,TRBJ2-7,SARDLAYEQY
13,TRBV2,TRBJ2-3,ASSERRGRADTQY
11,TRBV10-3,TRBJ1-2,AINQDRNYGYT
12,TRBV6-5,TRBJ1-2,ASRDPGESYGYT
12,TRBV6-5,TRBJ1-2,ASSSTTGDRGYT
16,TRBV5-1,TRBJ2-2,ASGRMEASGPNTGELF
12,TRBV12-3/TRBV12-4,TRBJ1-1,ASSFRGRGTEAF
19,TRBV18,TRBJ2-6,ASSPLFPSRGPNSGANVLT
13,TRBV20-1,TRBJ1-4,SADTGAATNEKLF
12,TRBV20-1,TRBJ2-5,SASGLAVQETQY